This T cell receptor beta chain stems from a study of shared clonotypes between healthy human individuals (dated by TCRdb to the early 2020s). A note on the overall study: A couple of women and a few men aged 18 to 49 years were included in the cohort. Per donor, three plates each were used for CD4 naive and CD4 memory, two for CD8 naive, and one for CD8 memory. The study deeply sequenced blood TCR repertoires of about 5 healthy adults to estimate repertoire size and the extent of clonotype sharing between individuals. Different laboratories and diverse techniques were used to prepare libraries and sequence TCR repertoires, to increase sequencing depth and limit assay-specific biases. Between about 0.8 and 8.9 billion PBMCs per donor were obtained by leukapheresis.

Healthy HIV-negative adults with no recently reported acute infections or vaccinations were included as donors. Every donor was a Caucasian adult residing in Nashville, Tennessee, USA. Magnetic negative selection was used to enrich CD4+ T cells, after which naive cells were positively selected on CD45RA and the negative fraction became the memory subset. Blood was collected by leukapheresis, and PBMCs were isolated by Ficoll-Histopaque density gradient centrifugation and then cryopreserved in liquid nitrogen vapor phase. Analytical flow cytometry was used to check the purity and quantity of each magnetically sorted T cell population. Each sorted fraction had its genomic DNA isolated and then quantified by UV absorbance on a Nanodrop 2000c. Study-wide findings and limitations: The small number of donors limited the genetic and exposure-history diversity represented. Estimated clonotype richness was generally larger for naive than for memory subsets. Pairwise subsampling indicated that sequencing depth was expected to affect the degree of clonotype sharing among donors. Sharing across a handful of donors was observed for approximately 4.6% of naive CD4, 3.5% of naive CD8, around 2.5% of memory CD4, and over 0.3% of memory CD8 clonotypes. Incomplete sequencing was indicated by rarefaction of sorted-subset datasets, despite the large sequencing depth. Only blood was sampled, and tissue TCR repertoires likely differ from those in blood. Compared with non-shared clonotypes, clonotypes shared by all four sorted-subset donors had higher generation probabilities.

Using the deep immunoSEQ assay, TCR CDR3 regions were amplified from genomic DNA by multiplex PCR. Extracted genomic DNA from each cell subset was spread evenly across all wells of several immunoSEQ 96-well plates, with each plate serving as a replicate. For sorted subsets, approximately 200 ng of genomic DNA, equivalent to around 31,000 T cell genomes, went into each replicate PCR. Purified libraries were quantified with a Qubit 3.0 fluorometer, sized on a Bioanalyzer 2100, and re-quantified with the KAPA Library Quantification kit. A separate single-read 150-cycle Illumina NextSeq 550 flow cell was used to sequence each immunoSEQ 96-well plate. The paper's processing steps were these. Because only junctional sequences without quality scores were contained in the immunoSEQ output, filtering matching that applied to full-length reads could not be performed. To assign V/J genes and CDR3, sequences were annotated against IMGT germline references using PyIR, a Python wrapper for IgBLAST v1.9. Any read was removed if the V/J assignment was weak (E-value above 1e-6), the CDR3 was missing, or the read contained stop codons, out-of-frame junctions, or ambiguous translated residues. A V3J clonotype was defined by an identical inferred V gene, J gene, and CDR3 amino acid sequence. Percentage overlap between repertoires was computed as shared unique clonotypes divided by the size of the smaller repertoire. Richness of each repertoire was evaluated using RTK rarefaction, the Chao1 estimator, and Recon v2.1 estimates of unobserved clonotypes. Generation probabilities for all TCRbeta clonotypes obtained by the gDNA method from a handful of donors were computed using OLGA. TCRdb provides this immuneACCESS table in a form limited to in-frame rearrangements. Some clones are lacking; in checked studies, under half of them reflect an unresolved V gene, and why the rest are absent is not known. V and J calls and clone size follow that table, whereas D and trimming were derived from the DNA. The sample table holds about 2,500,000 clones, of which 90% to 95% were seen once. The top ten clonotypes cover around 0.15% of the sample.

Notes on this clone: The clone's antigen remains unknown. Within one base of it there is no much larger clone, and no base qualities were kept. Other DNA variants within this sample encode the same CDR3.

The CDR3 measures 15 amino acids from cysteine to phenylalanine. Left in the record is the CDR3 DNA by itself, 45 bases read in frame from the first base. After removal of 4 bases from V and 3 bases from J, the junction retains 7 bases not matched to a gene. The germline V gene (reference sequence) supplies CDR1 SGHNT and CDR2 YYREEE. Recombination connected TRBV5-4 to TRBJ2-3; TRBD2 aligns with 8 central bases. This TCR was recovered from a man younger than 35 in good health. Material for sequencing was naive CD4+ T cells sorted from blood. Explained via the paper, the cell subset or site label denotes: CD45RA+ positively selected. The DNA sequence is given as TGTGCCAGCAGCCCCGGGGGGGCAGGGACAGATACGCAGTATTTT. The translation is CASSPGGAGTDTQYF.